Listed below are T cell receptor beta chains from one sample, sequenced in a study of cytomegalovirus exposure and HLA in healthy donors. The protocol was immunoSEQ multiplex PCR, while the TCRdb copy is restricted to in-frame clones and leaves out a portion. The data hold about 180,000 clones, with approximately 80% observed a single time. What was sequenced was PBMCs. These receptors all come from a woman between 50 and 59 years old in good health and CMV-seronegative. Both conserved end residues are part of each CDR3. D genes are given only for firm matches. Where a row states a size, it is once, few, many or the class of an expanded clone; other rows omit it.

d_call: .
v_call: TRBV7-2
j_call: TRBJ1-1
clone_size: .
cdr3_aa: CASSLRGSEAFF
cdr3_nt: TGTGCCAGCAGCCTCAGGGGATCTGAAGCTTTCTTT

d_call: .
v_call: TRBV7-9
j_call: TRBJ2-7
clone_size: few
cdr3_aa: CASSYGSSYEQYF
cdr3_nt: TGTGCCAGCAGCTACGGGAGCTCCTACGAGCAGTACTTC

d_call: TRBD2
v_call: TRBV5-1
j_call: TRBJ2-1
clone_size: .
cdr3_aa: CASSTGAAGGRTYNEQFF
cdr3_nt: TGCGCCAGCAGCACCGGAGCGGCGGGAGGGCGGACCTACAATGAGCAGTTCTTC

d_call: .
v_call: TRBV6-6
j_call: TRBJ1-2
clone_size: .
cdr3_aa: CASSAGNYGYTF
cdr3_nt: TGTGCCAGCAGTGCAGGGAACTATGGCTACACCTTC

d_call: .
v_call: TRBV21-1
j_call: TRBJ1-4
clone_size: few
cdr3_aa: CASIVQGSTNEKLFF
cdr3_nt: TGTGCCAGCATAGTACAGGGATCGACTAATGAAAAACTGTTTTTT

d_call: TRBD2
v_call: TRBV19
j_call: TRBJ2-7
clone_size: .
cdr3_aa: CASSMTSGNYEQYF
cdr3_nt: TGTGCCAGTAGTATGACTAGCGGGAACTACGAGCAGTACTTC

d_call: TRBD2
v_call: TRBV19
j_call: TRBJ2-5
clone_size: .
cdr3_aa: CASTAGGGRFETQYF
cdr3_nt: TGTGCCAGTACCGCCGGGGGGGGGCGCTTTGAGACCCAGTACTTC

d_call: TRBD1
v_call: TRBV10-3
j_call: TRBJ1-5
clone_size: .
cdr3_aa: CAISRTGRNNQPQHF
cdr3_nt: TGTGCCATCAGTCGGACAGGGAGAAACAATCAGCCCCAGCATTTT

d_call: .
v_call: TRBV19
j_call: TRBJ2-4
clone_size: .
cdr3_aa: CASSDQGRLIQYF
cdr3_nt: TGTGCCAGTAGTGATCAGGGGCGACTCATTCAGTACTTC

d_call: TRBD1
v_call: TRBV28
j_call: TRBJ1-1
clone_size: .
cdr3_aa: CAGSRTGNTEAFF
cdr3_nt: TGTGCCGGGTCCCGGACAGGGAACACTGAAGCTTTCTTT

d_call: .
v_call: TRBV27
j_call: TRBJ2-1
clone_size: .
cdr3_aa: CASSWDLANRISEQFF
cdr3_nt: TGTGCCAGCAGTTGGGACTTAGCAAATAGGATCAGTGAGCAGTTCTTC

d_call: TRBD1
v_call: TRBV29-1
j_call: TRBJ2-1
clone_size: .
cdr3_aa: CSVAGTGYNEQFF
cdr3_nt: TGCAGCGTCGCCGGGACAGGGTACAATGAGCAGTTCTTC

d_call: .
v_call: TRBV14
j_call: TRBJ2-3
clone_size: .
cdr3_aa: CASSQDSRGTQYF
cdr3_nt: TGTGCCAGCAGCCAAGACTCGAGAGGTACGCAGTATTTT

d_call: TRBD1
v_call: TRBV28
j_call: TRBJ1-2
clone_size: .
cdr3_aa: CASSFLDRNYGYTF
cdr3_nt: TGTGCCAGCAGTTTCTTGGACAGGAACTATGGCTACACCTTC

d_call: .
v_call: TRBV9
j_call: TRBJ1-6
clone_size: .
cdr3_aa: CASTTGNNNSPLHF
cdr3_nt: TGTGCCAGCACAACGGGTAACAATAATTCACCCCTCCACTTT

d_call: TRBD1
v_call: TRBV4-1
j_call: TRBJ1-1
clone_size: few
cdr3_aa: CASSQDGTAGYTEAFF
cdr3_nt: TGCGCCAGCAGCCAAGATGGGACAGCCGGGTACACTGAAGCTTTCTTT

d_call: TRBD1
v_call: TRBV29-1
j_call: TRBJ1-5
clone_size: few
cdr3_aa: CSVVGDSSQPQHF
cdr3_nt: TGCAGCGTTGTGGGGGACAGTTCTCAGCCCCAGCATTTT

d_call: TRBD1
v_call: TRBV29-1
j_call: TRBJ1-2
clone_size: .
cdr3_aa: CSVLRTGGDYGYTF
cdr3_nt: TGCAGCGTCCTGAGGACAGGGGGCGACTATGGCTACACCTTC

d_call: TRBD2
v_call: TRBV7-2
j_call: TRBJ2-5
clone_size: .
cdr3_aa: CASSLLRGGQETQYF
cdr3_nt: TGTGCCAGCAGCTTGCTTCGGGGGGGCCAAGAGACCCAGTACTTC

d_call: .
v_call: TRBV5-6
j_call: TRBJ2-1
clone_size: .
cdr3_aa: CASRLVSRLHNEQFF
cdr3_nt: TGTGCCAGCAGGTTAGTTTCGCGGTTACACAATGAGCAGTTCTTC

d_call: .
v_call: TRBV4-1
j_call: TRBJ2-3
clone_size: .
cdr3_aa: CASSQDIPSRGGMGTQYF
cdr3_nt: TGCGCCAGCAGCCAAGATATCCCCTCAAGAGGAGGAATGGGTACGCAGTATTTT

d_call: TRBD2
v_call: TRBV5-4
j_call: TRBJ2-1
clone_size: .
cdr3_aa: CASSPFFAGGDNEQFF
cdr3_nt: TGTGCCAGCAGCCCCTTCTTTGCGGGGGGGGACAATGAGCAGTTCTTC

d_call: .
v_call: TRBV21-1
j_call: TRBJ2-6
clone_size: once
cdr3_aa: CASSKFDGSSGANVLTF
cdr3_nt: TGTGCCAGCAGCAAGTTCGACGGGAGCTCTGGGGCCAACGTCCTGACTTTC

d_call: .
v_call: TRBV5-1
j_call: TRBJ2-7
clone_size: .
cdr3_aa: CASSWGGGESVQYF
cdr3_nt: TGCGCCAGCAGCTGGGGAGGGGGGGAGTCGGTGCAGTACTTC

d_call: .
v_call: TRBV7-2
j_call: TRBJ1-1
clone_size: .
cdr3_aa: CASSLIRARGTEAFF
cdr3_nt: TGTGCCAGCAGCTTGATAAGGGCTAGGGGGACTGAAGCTTTCTTT

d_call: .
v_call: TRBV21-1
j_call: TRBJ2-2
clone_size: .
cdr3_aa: CASSKEEDSGGDRNTGELFF
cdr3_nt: TGTGCCAGCAGCAAAGAGGAGGATAGCGGGGGGGACAGAAACACCGGGGAGCTGTTTTTT